This T cell receptor beta chain comes out of a study of shared clonotypes between healthy human individuals. As for the study in general: Those who served as donors were a couple of women and a few men between the ages of 18 and 49. For every donor, three CD4 naive, three CD4 memory, two CD8 naive and one CD8 memory plates were used.

Clones were sequenced by immunoSEQ multiplex PCR, and TCRdb holds only the in-frame ones, with some missing. The sample records hundreds of thousands of clones, 74% being singletons. V was pared by 7 bases and J by 8 bases, with 17 bases between. CDR1 and CDR2 from the germline V gene are MDHEN and SYDVKM. This CDR3 region has 13 residues. This receptor was obtained from a woman in her twenties or thirties in good health. The chain joins TRBV28 to TRBJ1-2; D perhaps matches TRBD1 (5 bases). Sample: memory CD4+ T cells sorted from blood. Documented subset: CD45RA-negative fraction. The CDR3 loop is CASISAGFKGYTF. The DNA of the CDR3 is TGTGCCAGCATTTCGGCAGGGTTTAAGGGCTACACCTTC.